This T cell receptor beta chain was identified during a study of T cell responses to AZD1222 COVID-19 vaccine (dated by TCRdb to about 2021). In terms of the full investigation: TCR sequencing was performed for 233 trial participants, of whom about 210 were given two doses of AZD1222 and around 26 were given two doses of MenACWY control vaccine. Trial participants were enrolled into age subgroups of 18-55, 56-69 and 70-plus years, which contained around 150, 29 and 61 TCR-sequenced participants, respectively. Broad study findings and their caveats: Vaccine-associated CD4 TCRs spanned the whole spike protein, with dominant responses in regions 160-218 and 743-854. Participants were mostly white British and included more females than males, and it was suggested by the authors that clonal diversity may have been underestimated. Because no day 14 peak-response samples were available, repertoires were characterized only after the peak T cell response. Spike-specific TCR breadth and depth rose significantly after two AZD1222 doses compared with day 0 and with MenACWY recipients. In the small 56-69-year group, the increase in depth fell short of significance, most likely because of low power. Conclusions about previously exposed vaccinees are limited because only 6 or 7 AZD1222 recipients were SARS-CoV-2 seropositive at baseline. Reportedly, close to half of the unique spike-specific TCRs recognized epitopes lying outside the regions that are mutated in the B.1.351 and B.1.1.7 variants.

About this clone itself: What this receptor recognizes is not known. Base-call qualities are not available, and no considerably larger clone is one nucleotide away.

The sample's time point, from its label and the paper: about 28 days (+/-7) after the second vaccine dose. AZD1222 recipients given second doses at about 4 weeks or at about 12 weeks were pooled, since spike-specific TCR depth and breadth were not found to differ between the two schedules. Vaccinee samples came from UK trials COV001 and COV002, including a single-blind randomized controlled phase 2/3 trial of AZD1222 (ChAdOx1 nCoV-19) in healthy adults. For TCRbeta chain sequencing, PBMC samples from trial participants were taken at day 0 and at day 28 after the second dose. The CDR3 regions of human TCRbeta chains were analyzed by immunosequencing. As for the authors' bioinformatics: Repertoire TCRs were matched against a reference library of SARS-CoV-2-specific TCRs generated with the MIRA antigen-specificity platform. Breadth was defined as the fraction of unique TCRs that were SARS-CoV-2-associated. Depth was defined as the fraction of total T cells that were SARS-CoV-2-associated. Each spike-specific TCR was assigned to its reactive spike region and to a CD4 or CD8 class using the MIRA data. Log10-transformed breadth and depth values were compared by one-way ANOVA with Sidak's multiple comparisons tests. Not all clones reach the TCRdb copy of this immuneACCESS table, which keeps in-frame sequences only. Checked studies attribute under half of the gap to unresolved V genes and leave the rest unexplained. V, J and clone size are those of that table, while D and trimming were read from the DNA. For this sample there are fewer than 140,000 clones; around 90% appear just once. Around 7.6% of the sample rests with the top ten.

There are 14 amino acids in the CDR3, from cysteine to phenylalanine inclusive. Left in the record is the CDR3 DNA by itself, 42 bases read in frame from the first base. The germline V gene encodes CDR1 SEHNR and CDR2 FQNEAQ (reference sequence). Deletion took 5 bases off V and 4 bases off J, with a span of 14 bases between the germline ends. The sequencing used peripheral blood, collected 28 days after the second AZD1222 dose. The TCR was taken from an adult who received the AZD1222 COVID-19 vaccine. The chain links TRBV7-9 with TRBJ1-2; the D gene is perhaps TRBD1, from 5 matching bases. The CDR3 loop reads CASSPTGTGYGYTF. The bases read TGTGCCAGCAGCCCAACCGGGACTGGCTATGGCTACACCTTC.